This T cell receptor beta chain was found in a study of neurological immune-mediated disorders. This clonotype was seen many times. The CDR3 covers 16 residues. V was clipped by 3 bases and J by 2 bases; unmatched bases: 10. From germline, CDR1 is SGHTA and CDR2 FQGNSA. cDNA was made by 5'RACE with 10-nucleotide random UMIs. TCRdb itself ran the 5' RACE reads through MiXCR, one entry per CDR3 protein. The profile shows 80,000 to 95,000 distinct CDR3 sequences, around 3.5% of them singletons. Unsorted libraries were generated from 2 million PBMCs held at -80 degrees C. The chain carries TRBV7-2 and TRBJ2-7, with TRBD1 matching over 7 bases. The sample taken for sequencing was PBMCs. This TCR came from a woman in her 50s with multiple sclerosis. The CDR3, as DNA: TGTGCCAGCAGCTTGATGGGTGGGACAGCAGCCTACGAGCAGTACTTC. Translation gives CASSLMGGTAAYEQYF.